A selection of T cell receptor beta chains follows, all from one sample in a study of T cells after somatic rescue of genetic block. Clones were read by immunoSEQ multiplex PCR, and TCRdb kept only the in-frame ones, dropping some. The sample consists of under 150,000 clones, 80% to 95% of them appearing once. The specimen sequenced was peripheral blood mononuclear cells (PBMCs). The receptors come from a woman between 18 and 29 years old. The CDR3 runs from the conserved cysteine through the conserved F or W. A D gene is named only where the DNA matches it firmly. The size entry is marked missing in some rows and otherwise reads once, few, many or a size class.

clone size: -
J gene: TRBJ2-3
V gene: TRBV6-6
D gene: TRBD1
CDR3 DNA: TGTGCCAGCAGTGCCAGGGACAGCGCTAGCACAGATACGCAGTATTTT
CDR3 protein: CASSARDSASTDTQYF

clone size: -
J gene: TRBJ1-1
V gene: TRBV4-3
D gene: -
CDR3 DNA: TGCGCCAGCAGCCAAGATAGGGGCAGATCGAACACTGAAGCTTTCTTT
CDR3 protein: CASSQDRGRSNTEAFF

clone size: -
J gene: TRBJ2-6
V gene: TRBV5-4
D gene: -
CDR3 DNA: TGTGCCAGCAGCTTGACCAGTTCGCGCTCCGGGGCCAACGTCCTGACTTTC
CDR3 protein: CASSLTSSRSGANVLTF

clone size: -
J gene: TRBJ2-7
V gene: TRBV5-4
D gene: -
CDR3 DNA: TGTGCCAGCAGCTCGGGTCAAGACATTTCCTACGAGCAGTACTTC
CDR3 protein: CASSSGQDISYEQYF

clone size: -
J gene: TRBJ1-5
V gene: TRBV15
D gene: -
CDR3 DNA: TGTGCCACCAGCCAAGCAGGGGATAGCAATCAGCCCCAGCATTTT
CDR3 protein: CATSQAGDSNQPQHF

clone size: -
J gene: TRBJ2-1
V gene: TRBV28
D gene: TRBD1
CDR3 DNA: TGTGCCAGCAGGGGGACAGGGGGCCGATACAATGAGCAGTTCTTC
CDR3 protein: CASRGTGGRYNEQFF

clone size: -
J gene: TRBJ1-5
V gene: TRBV27
D gene: -
CDR3 DNA: TGTGCCAGCAGAGAGGGGGAAGGTCAGCCCCAGCATTTT
CDR3 protein: CASREGEGQPQHF

clone size: -
J gene: TRBJ2-7
V gene: TRBV5-1
D gene: TRBD1
CDR3 DNA: TGCGCCAGCAGCGCACGGACAGGGACCAACGAGCAGTACTTC
CDR3 protein: CASSARTGTNEQYF

clone size: -
J gene: TRBJ1-2
V gene: TRBV9
D gene: -
CDR3 DNA: TGTGCCAGCAGCGTAAGCTTAAACAGGGACTTGAACTATGGCTACACCTTC
CDR3 protein: CASSVSLNRDLNYGYTF

clone size: -
J gene: TRBJ1-1
V gene: TRBV25-1
D gene: TRBD1
CDR3 DNA: TGTGCCAGCAGTCCGACAGGGGGCACTGAAGCTTTCTTT
CDR3 protein: CASSPTGGTEAFF

clone size: -
J gene: TRBJ1-2
V gene: TRBV6-5
D gene: TRBD1
CDR3 DNA: TGTGCCAGCAGTCCACAGGGGACTGGAGTCGTCGGCTACACCTTC
CDR3 protein: CASSPQGTGVVGYTF

clone size: -
J gene: TRBJ2-1
V gene: TRBV11-2
D gene: -
CDR3 DNA: TGTGCCAGCAGCTTAGAACATCTGGTGGGTGAGCAGTTCTTC
CDR3 protein: CASSLEHLVGEQFF

clone size: -
J gene: TRBJ1-5
V gene: TRBV10-3
D gene: TRBD1
CDR3 DNA: TGTGCCATCAGCCCTACGACAGGGGGCACAAATCAGCCCCAGCATTTT
CDR3 protein: CAISPTTGGTNQPQHF

clone size: -
J gene: TRBJ2-3
V gene: TRBV5-1
D gene: TRBD2
CDR3 DNA: TGCGCCAGCAGCGCCGGACTAGCGGGGGGGATCACAGATACGCAGTATTTT
CDR3 protein: CASSAGLAGGITDTQYF

clone size: -
J gene: TRBJ2-7
V gene: TRBV6-6
D gene: -
CDR3 DNA: TGTGCCAGCAGTTACGGGGGAGTCTACGAGCAGTACTTC
CDR3 protein: CASSYGGVYEQYF

clone size: once
J gene: TRBJ2-1
V gene: TRBV7-8
D gene: -
CDR3 DNA: TGTGCCAGCAGCTCGGACCCCGCCGACAATTACAATGAGCAGTTCTTC
CDR3 protein: CASSSDPADNYNEQFF

clone size: -
J gene: TRBJ1-1
V gene: TRBV2
D gene: -
CDR3 DNA: TGTGCCAGCAGGGGTAACCAGGGGAGGAACACTGAAGCTTTCTTT
CDR3 protein: CASRGNQGRNTEAFF

clone size: -
J gene: TRBJ1-4
V gene: TRBV4-2
D gene: -
CDR3 DNA: TGTGCCAGCAGCCAATGGCAAGCGGCAGGGAACGAAAAACTGTTTTTT
CDR3 protein: CASSQWQAAGNEKLFF

clone size: -
J gene: TRBJ2-2
V gene: TRBV19
D gene: -
CDR3 DNA: TGTGCCAGTAGTTCACGGGAAACACACACCGGGGAGCTGTTTTTT
CDR3 protein: CASSSRETHTGELFF

clone size: once
J gene: TRBJ2-3
V gene: TRBV4-2
D gene: -
CDR3 DNA: TGTGCCAGCAGCCAATATCTAAGACAGCTTAAAACCACAGATACGCAGTATTTT
CDR3 protein: CASSQYLRQLKTTDTQYF